One and the same sample provided the 17 T cell receptor beta chains below, sequenced in a study of OX40 agonist ivuxolimab in advanced cancers. The repertoire was sequenced with immunoSEQ multiplex PCR; TCRdb's copy has only in-frame clones and lacks some. The sample lists fewer than 80,000 clones, around four fifths occurring once. The sample in question was CD4+ or CD8+ T cells sorted from blood, obtained in a trial of the OX40 agonist ivuxolimab. The receptors come from an adult with an advanced solid tumor such as melanoma, head and neck, liver or kidney cancer.

This clone was recorded only once. The chain recombines TRBV5-1 with TRBJ1-1, with TRBD1 matching over 7 bases. CDR3 length: 14 residues. Trimming at V came to 0 bases and at J to 4 bases, leaving 3 bases not matched to a gene. Germline loops: CDR1 SGHRS, CDR2 YFSETQ. The CDR3 DNA is TGCGCCAGCAGCTTGGACAGGGGAGGCACTGAAGCTTTCTTT. Translated: CASSLDRGGTEAFF.

This rearrangement joins TRBV6-5 to TRBJ2-1; 8 positions agree with TRBD2. This CDR3 contains 15 residues. CDR1 is MNHEY, CDR2 SVGAGI, per germline. Unmatched junction bases numbered 6, after V lost 6 bases and J lost 2 bases. CDR3: CASSRGGAAYNEQFF. The CDR3 DNA reads as TGTGCCAGCAGCCGGGGGGGGGCGGCCTACAATGAGCAGTTCTTC.

V and J are TRBV7-9 and TRBJ1-3, with D possibly TRBD1 on 5 matching bases. The CDR3 has 15 amino acids. Trimming took 0 bases from V and 0 from J, leaving 6 bases between them. The germline V gene encodes CDR1 SEHNR and CDR2 FQNEAQ (reference sequence). The chain's CDR3 is CASSLAGGSGNTIYF. CDR3 bases: TGTGCCAGCAGCTTAGCCGGGGGCTCTGGAAACACCATATATTTT.

This chain connects TRBV6-1 to TRBJ2-3; tentatively, D is TRBD1 (5 bases). Trimming cost V 0 bases and J 7 bases, with 14 bases left between them. CDR3 length: 15 amino acids. CDR1 and CDR2 from the germline V gene are MNHNS and SASEGT. The CDR3 DNA follows: TGTGCCAGCAGTGAAGCCCCAGGACATGGGTATACGCAGTATTTT. Its translation: CASSEAPGHGYTQYF.

This sequence joins TRBV19 and TRBJ2-5; 14 bases match TRBD2. CDR1 and CDR2 (germline): LNHDA, SQIVND (reference sequence). The ends lost 5 bases at V and 3 bases at J; junction bases unmatched: 14. This CDR3 spans 19 amino acids. This chain's CDR3 is CASSLFSGTSGRREETQYF. CDR3 sequence (DNA): TGTGCCAGTAGTCTATTCTCTGGGACTAGCGGGAGAAGGGAAGAGACCCAGTACTTC.

The J gene is TRBJ2-5, the V gene TRBV4-2; the D gene is possibly TRBD2 (6 bases). V was pared by 4 bases and J by 9 bases, with 15 bases between. The germline V gene has CDR1 LGHNA and CDR2 YNFKEQ. This CDR3 has 13 amino acids. DNA for the CDR3: TGTGCCAGCAGCCCTGGGACTCGGGATCCCCAGTACTTC. Its translation is CASSPGTRDPQYF.

This clone has just one count. The genes are TRBV4-2 and TRBJ1-1; D not certain. Germline V gene data show CDR1 as LGHNA and CDR2 as YNFKEQ. Trimming pared 1 base from V and 5 bases from J, leaving 11 bases between. There are 14 residues in the CDR3. As DNA, the CDR3 is TGTGCCAGCAGCCAAGCGGTGGTTGGGACTGAAGCTTTCTTT. It codes for CASSQAVVGTEAFF.

The J gene is TRBJ2-3, the V gene TRBV2, with D tentatively TRBD1 (6 bases). The CDR3 extends over 15 amino acids. Trimming took 2 bases from V and 2 from J, leaving 11 bases between them. CDR1 is SNHLY, CDR2 FYNNEI, per germline. The DNA of the CDR3 is TGTGCCAGCAGTGAAAGACAGGTGGCCACAGATACGCAGTATTTT. This sequence encodes CASSERQVATDTQYF. The whole variable domain, filled in from reference TRBV2 and TRBJ2-3, reads EPEVTQTPSHQVTQMGQEVILRCVPISNHLYFYWYRQILGQKVEFLVSFYNNEISEKSEIFDDQFSVERPDGSNFTLKIRSTKLEDSAMYFCASSERQVATDTQYFGPGTRLTVL.

This chain uses TRBV7-2 with TRBJ2-5; D assignment may be TRBD1 or TRBD2 (6 bases each). The V end was cut by 5 bases, the J end by 5 bases, with 9 bases between. The CDR3 runs to 12 residues. Looked up from germline, CDR1 is SGHTA and CDR2 is FQGNSA. The CDR3 DNA sequence: TGTGCCAGCAGCCGGGGGCGGGAGACCCAGTACTTC. Its translation is CASSRGRETQYF.

V and J are TRBV7-3 and TRBJ2-2; D not certain. The CDR3 has 14 amino acids. The V end lost 5 bases, the J end lost 6 bases, and 13 bases lay between the germline ends. The germline gives CDR1 SGHTA, CDR2 FQGTGA. The CDR3 DNA is TGTGCCAGCAGCCCACTTAGGTCGTCCGGGGAGCTGTTTTTT. This gives the protein CASSPLRSSGELFF.

In its sample, this clone was seen once. This chain connects TRBV7-9 to TRBJ2-7; D is perhaps TRBD2 (6 bases). V was clipped by 0 bases and J by 3 bases, with 9 bases between them. In germline, CDR1 is SEHNR, CDR2 FQNEAQ (reference sequence). This CDR3 comprises 14 residues. CDR3 sequence reads: CASSLAAGGYEQYF. The CDR3, as DNA: TGTGCCAGCAGCTTAGCCGCCGGGGGCTACGAGCAGTACTTC.

This rearrangement joins TRBV7-9 to TRBJ2-2; the D is unclear. The germline V gene encodes CDR1 SEHNR and CDR2 FQNEAQ (reference sequence). The V end lost 1 base, the J end lost 2 bases, and 14 bases lay between the germline ends. This CDR3 is 17 amino acids long. DNA for the CDR3: TGTGCCAGCAGCTTAGGCCTCATGGGAAAAAACACCGGGGAGCTGTTTTTT. Protein sequence: CASSLGLMGKNTGELFF.

This chain links TRBV7-2 with TRBJ1-1; a weak D match, TRBD1 (5 bases). Germline CDR1 is SGHTA and CDR2 is FQGNSA. The CDR3 contains 14 residues. Trimming cost V 10 bases and J 5 bases, with 20 bases left between them. CDR3 nucleotides: TGTGCCACGTGGGACCGCTCAGGGATGACTGAAGCTTTCTTT. It is translated as CATWDRSGMTEAFF.

The chain uses TRBV28 and TRBJ2-7; perhaps TRBD2 as D (5 bases). The ends were cut back, 3 bases at V and 3 bases at J, with 21 bases in the middle. Per the germline V gene, CDR1 is MDHEN and CDR2 is SYDVKM. This CDR3 is 17 amino acids long. CDR3 loop: CASSFPLAVERDYEQYF. CDR3 nucleotides: TGTGCCAGCAGTTTTCCTCTAGCCGTAGAGAGGGACTACGAGCAGTACTTC.

The chain is built from TRBV28 and TRBJ2-1, with TRBD2 matching 7 bases. Germline V CDR1 and CDR2: MDHEN, SYDVKM. Trimming removed 10 bases from V and 8 bases from J; junction bases left unmatched: 5. This CDR3 spans 11 amino acids. The CDR3 DNA reads as TGTGCCACTCAGCGGGACTATGAGCAGTTCTTC. Protein product: CATQRDYEQFF.

The chain recombines TRBV18 with TRBJ1-4; no definite D call. Deletions cut 0 bases from V and 5 bases from J, with 16 bases between. Germline V gives CDR1 KGHSH, CDR2 LQKENI. The CDR3 has 17 amino acids. The CDR3 region is CASSPPNAWGINEKLFF. The CDR3, as DNA: TGTGCCAGCTCACCACCGAATGCTTGGGGTATAAATGAAAAACTGTTTTTT.

The genes are TRBV4-1 and TRBJ1-5; a possible D gene is TRBD1 (5 bases). This CDR3 region has 16 residues. Trimming shortened V by 4 bases and J by 7 bases, and 20 bases separated the two germline ends. CDR1 is MGHRA, CDR2 YSYEKL, per germline. CDR3 residues: CASSPTQGTLGQPQHF. CDR3 coding DNA: TGCGCCAGCAGCCCGACCCAGGGTACCCTTGGGCAGCCCCAGCATTTT.